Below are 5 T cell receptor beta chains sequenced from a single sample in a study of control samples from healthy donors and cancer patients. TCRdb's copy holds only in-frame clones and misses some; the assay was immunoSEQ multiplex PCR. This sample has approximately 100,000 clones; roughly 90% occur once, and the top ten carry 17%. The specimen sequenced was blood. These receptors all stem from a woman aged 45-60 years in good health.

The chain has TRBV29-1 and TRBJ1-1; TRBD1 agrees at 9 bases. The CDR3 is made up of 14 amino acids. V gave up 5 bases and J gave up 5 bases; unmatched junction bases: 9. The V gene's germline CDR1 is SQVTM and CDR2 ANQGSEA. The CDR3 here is CSVIRTGARTEAFF. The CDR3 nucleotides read TGCAGCGTTATTCGGACAGGGGCGAGGACTGAAGCTTTCTTT. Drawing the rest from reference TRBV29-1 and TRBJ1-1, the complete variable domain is SAVISQKPSRDICQRGTSLTIQCQVDSQVTMMFWYRQQPGQSLTLIATANQGSEATYESGFVIDKFPISRPNLTFSTLTVSNMSPEDSSIYLCSVIRTGARTEAFFGQGTRLTVV.

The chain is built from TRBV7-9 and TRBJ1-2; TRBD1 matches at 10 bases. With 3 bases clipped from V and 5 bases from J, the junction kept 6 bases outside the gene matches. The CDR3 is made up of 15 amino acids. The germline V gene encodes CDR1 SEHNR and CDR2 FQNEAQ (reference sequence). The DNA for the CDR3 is TGTGCCAGCAGCTTTGGGGACAGGGGATTTTATGGCTACACCTTC. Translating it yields CASSFGDRGFYGYTF.

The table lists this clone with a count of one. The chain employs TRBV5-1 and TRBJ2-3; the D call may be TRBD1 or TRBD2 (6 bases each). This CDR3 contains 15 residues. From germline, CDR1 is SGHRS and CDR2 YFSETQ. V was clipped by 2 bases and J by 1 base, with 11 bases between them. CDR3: CASSFGGGGTDTQYF. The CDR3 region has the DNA TGCGCCAGCAGCTTCGGAGGGGGTGGCACAGATACGCAGTATTTT.

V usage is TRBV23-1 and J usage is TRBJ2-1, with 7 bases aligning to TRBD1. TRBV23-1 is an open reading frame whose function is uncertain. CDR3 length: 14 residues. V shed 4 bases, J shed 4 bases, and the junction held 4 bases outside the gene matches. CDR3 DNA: TGCGCCAGCAGTCCCTCGGGACAGTACAATGAGCAGTTCTTC. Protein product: CASSPSGQYNEQFF.

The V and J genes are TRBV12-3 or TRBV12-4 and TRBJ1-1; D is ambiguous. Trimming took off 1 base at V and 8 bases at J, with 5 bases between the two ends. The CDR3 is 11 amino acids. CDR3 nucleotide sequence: TGTGCCAGCAGTTTAGAAGGGGAAGCTTTCTTT. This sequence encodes CASSLEGEAFF.